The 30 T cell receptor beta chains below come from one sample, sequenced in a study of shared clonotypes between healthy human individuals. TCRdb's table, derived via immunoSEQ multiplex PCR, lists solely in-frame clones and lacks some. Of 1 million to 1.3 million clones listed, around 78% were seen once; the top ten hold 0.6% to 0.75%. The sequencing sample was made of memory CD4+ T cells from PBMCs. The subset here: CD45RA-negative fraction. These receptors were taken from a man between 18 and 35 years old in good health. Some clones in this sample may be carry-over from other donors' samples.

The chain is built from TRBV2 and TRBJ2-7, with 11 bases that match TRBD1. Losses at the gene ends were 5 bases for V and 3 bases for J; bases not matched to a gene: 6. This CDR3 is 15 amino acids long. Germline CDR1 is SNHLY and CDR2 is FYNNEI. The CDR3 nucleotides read TGTGCCAGCAGTTCTTCCGGGACAGGGGGCTACGAGCAGTACTTC. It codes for CASSSSGTGGYEQYF.

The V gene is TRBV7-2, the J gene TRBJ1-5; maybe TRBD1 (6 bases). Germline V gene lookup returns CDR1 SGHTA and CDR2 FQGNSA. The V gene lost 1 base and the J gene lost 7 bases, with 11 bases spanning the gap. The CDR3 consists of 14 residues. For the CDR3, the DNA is TGTGCCAGCAGCTTAGACGCAGGGGACCAGCCCCAGCATTTT. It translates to CASSLDAGDQPQHF.

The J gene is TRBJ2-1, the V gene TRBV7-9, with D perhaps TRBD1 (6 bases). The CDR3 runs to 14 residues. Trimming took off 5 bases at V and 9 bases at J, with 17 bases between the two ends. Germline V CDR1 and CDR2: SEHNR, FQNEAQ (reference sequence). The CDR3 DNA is TGTGCCAGCAGCAATTACAGGGTAATGCGTGAGCAGTTCTTC. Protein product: CASSNYRVMREQFF. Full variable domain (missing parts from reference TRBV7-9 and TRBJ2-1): DTGVSQNPRHKITKRGQNVTFRCDPISEHNRLYWYRQTLGQGPEFLTYFQNEAQLEKSRLLSDRFSAERPKGSFSTLEIQRTEQGDSAMYLCASSNYRVMREQFFGPGTRLTVL.

The CDR3 loop is CASSLYSEETQYF. DNA of the CDR3: TGTGCCAGCAGTTTATATAGTGAAGAGACCCAGTACTTC. The rearrangement joins TRBV27 to TRBJ2-5, with unresolved D. CDR3 length equals 13 residues. Trimming shortened V by 1 base and J by 3 bases, and 6 bases separated the two germline ends. In germline, CDR1 is MNHEY, CDR2 SMNVEV (reference sequence).

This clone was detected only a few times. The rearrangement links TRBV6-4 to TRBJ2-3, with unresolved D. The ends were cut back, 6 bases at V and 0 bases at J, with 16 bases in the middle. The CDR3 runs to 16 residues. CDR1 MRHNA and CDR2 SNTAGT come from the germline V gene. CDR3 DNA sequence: TGTGCCAGCAGGTTGATTAGAAAGTGGAGCACAGATACGCAGTATTTT. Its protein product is CASRLIRKWSTDTQYF.

The DNA for the CDR3 is TGTGCCAGCAGCTTGATTGGGACCGCGGGTGAAAAACTGTTTTTT. Residues: CASSLIGTAGEKLFF. The chain couples TRBV5-6 to TRBJ1-4; tentatively, D is TRBD1 (5 bases). The length of the CDR3 is 15 residues. V was clipped by 1 base and J by 7 bases, with 14 bases between them. Germline V CDR1 and CDR2: SGHDT, YYEEEE.

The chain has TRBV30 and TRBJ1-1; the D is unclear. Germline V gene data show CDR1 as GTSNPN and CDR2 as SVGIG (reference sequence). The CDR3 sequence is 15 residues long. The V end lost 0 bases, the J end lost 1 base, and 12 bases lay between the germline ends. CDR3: CAWSVPQLRNTEAFF. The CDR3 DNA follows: TGTGCCTGGAGTGTACCCCAGCTTCGGAACACTGAAGCTTTCTTT.

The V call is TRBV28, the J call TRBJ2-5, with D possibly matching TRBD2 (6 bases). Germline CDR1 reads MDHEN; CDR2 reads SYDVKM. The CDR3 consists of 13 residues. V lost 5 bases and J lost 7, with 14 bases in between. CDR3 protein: CASSSGLGGTQYF. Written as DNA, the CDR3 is TGTGCCAGCAGTAGCGGACTGGGAGGGACCCAGTACTTC.

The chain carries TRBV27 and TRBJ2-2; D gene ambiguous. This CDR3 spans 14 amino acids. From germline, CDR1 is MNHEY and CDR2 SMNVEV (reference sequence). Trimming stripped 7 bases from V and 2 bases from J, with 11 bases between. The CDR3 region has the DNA TGTGCCAGCAAGGGCAGACTTAACACCGGGGAGCTGTTTTTT. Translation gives CASKGRLNTGELFF.

This CDR3 is CASSQESRQKNTEAFF. The CDR3 DNA follows: TGCGCCAGCAGCCAAGAGTCTAGGCAGAAGAACACTGAAGCTTTCTTT. The chain is built from TRBV4-1 and TRBJ1-1, with D hard to call. CDR1 is MGHRA and CDR2 is YSYEKL in the germline V gene. The length of the CDR3 is 16 residues. V gave up 0 bases and J gave up 1 base, with 12 bases separating them.

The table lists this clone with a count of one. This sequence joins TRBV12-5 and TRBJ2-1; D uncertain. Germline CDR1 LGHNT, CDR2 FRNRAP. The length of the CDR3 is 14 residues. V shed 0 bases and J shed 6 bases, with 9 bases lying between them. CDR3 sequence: CASGLVGRPNEQFF. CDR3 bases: TGTGCTAGTGGTTTGGTAGGAAGGCCCAATGAGCAGTTCTTC.

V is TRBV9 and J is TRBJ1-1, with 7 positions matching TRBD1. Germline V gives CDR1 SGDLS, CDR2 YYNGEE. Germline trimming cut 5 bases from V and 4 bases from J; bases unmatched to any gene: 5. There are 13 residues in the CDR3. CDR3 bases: TGTGCCAGCAGAGAGACAGGGCCCACTGAAGCTTTCTTT. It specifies CASRETGPTEAFF.

CDR3 residues: CASSSPSGSPHRSNEQFF. Here the CDR3 DNA reads TGTGCCAGCAGCTCACCTAGCGGGAGTCCCCACCGGAGCAATGAGCAGTTCTTC. This sequence joins TRBV7-3 and TRBJ2-1, with TRBD2 identical over 10 bases. The germline V gene encodes CDR1 SGHTA and CDR2 FQGTGA. This CDR3 has 18 amino acids. The V gene end was trimmed by 4 bases and the J gene end by 6 bases; junction bases not matched to a gene: 15.

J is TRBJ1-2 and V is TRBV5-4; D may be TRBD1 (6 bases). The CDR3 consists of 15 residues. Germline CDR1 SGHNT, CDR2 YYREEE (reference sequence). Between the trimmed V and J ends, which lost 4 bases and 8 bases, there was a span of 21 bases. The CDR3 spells CASSASGGGQRGYTF. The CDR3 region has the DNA TGTGCCAGCAGCGCTTCCGGAGGGGGGCAGCGGGGCTACACCTTC.

The CDR3 sequence: CASSLSSGRVEAFF. CDR3 in DNA: TGTGCCAGCAGCTTATCGTCCGGGAGGGTTGAAGCTTTCTTT. The chain employs TRBV7-8 and TRBJ1-1; no reliable D call. The germline gives CDR1 SGHVS, CDR2 FQNEAQ. The CDR3 extends over 14 amino acids. Trimming left V 2 bases short and J 7 bases short, with 14 bases between.

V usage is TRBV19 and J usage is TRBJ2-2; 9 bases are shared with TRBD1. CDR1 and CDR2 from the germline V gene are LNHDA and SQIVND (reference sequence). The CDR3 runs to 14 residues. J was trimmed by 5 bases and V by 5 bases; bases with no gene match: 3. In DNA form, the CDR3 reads TGTGCCAGTAGTTCGACAGGGGGAACCGGGGAGCTGTTTTTT. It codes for CASSSTGGTGELFF.

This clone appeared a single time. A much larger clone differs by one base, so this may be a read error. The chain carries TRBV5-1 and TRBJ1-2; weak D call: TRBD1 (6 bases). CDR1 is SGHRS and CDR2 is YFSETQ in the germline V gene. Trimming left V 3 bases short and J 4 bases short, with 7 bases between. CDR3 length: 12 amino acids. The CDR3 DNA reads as TGCGCCAGCAGCTGGGGGGCCTATGGCTACACCTTC. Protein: CASSWGAYGYTF.

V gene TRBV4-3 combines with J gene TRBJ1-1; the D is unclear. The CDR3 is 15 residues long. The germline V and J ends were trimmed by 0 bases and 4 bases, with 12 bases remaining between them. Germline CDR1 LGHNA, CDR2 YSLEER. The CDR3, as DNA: TGCGCCAGCAGCCAAGATCAGGCGGGAGGCACTGAAGCTTTCTTT. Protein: CASSQDQAGGTEAFF.

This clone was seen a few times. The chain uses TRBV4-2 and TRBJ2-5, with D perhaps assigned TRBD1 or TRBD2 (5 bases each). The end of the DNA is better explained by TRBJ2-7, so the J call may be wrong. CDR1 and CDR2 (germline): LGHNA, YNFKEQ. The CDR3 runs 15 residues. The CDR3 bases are TGTGCCAGCAGCCAGTCCGGGACGCCTTCGTCCGAGCAGTACTTC. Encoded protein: CASSQSGTPSSEQYF.

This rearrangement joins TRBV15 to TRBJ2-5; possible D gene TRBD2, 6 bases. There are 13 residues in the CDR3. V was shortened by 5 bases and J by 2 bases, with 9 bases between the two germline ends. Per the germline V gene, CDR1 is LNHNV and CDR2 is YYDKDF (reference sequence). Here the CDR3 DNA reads TGTGCCACCAGCTATGCGGGACAAGAGACCCAGTACTTC. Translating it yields CATSYAGQETQYF.

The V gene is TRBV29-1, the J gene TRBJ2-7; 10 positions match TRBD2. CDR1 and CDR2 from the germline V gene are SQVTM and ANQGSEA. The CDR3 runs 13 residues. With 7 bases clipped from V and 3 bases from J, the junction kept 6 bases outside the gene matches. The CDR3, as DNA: TGCAGCGCTCAGATAGCGGGAGGCTACGAGCAGTACTTC. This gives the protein CSAQIAGGYEQYF.

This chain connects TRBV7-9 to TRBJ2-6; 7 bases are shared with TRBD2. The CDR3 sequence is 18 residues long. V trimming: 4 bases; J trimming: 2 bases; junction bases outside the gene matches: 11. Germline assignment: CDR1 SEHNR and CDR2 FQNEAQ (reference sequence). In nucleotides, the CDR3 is TGTGCCAGCAGCTCCGGAATTGGGGGGGATGCTGGGGCCAACGTCCTGACTTTC. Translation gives CASSSGIGGDAGANVLTF.

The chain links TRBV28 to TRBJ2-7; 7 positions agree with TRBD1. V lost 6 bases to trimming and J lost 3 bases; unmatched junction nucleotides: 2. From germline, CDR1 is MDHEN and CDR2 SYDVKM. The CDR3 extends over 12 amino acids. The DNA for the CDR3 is TGTGCCAGCAGAGACAGGGTCTACGAGCAGTACTTC. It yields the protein CASRDRVYEQYF.

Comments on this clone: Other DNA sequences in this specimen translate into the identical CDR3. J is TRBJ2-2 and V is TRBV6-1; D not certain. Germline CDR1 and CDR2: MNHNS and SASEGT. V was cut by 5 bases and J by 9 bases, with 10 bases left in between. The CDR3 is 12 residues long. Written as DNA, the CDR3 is TGTGCCAGCAGTCTTACAGCATGGGAGCTGTTTTTT. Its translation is CASSLTAWELFF.

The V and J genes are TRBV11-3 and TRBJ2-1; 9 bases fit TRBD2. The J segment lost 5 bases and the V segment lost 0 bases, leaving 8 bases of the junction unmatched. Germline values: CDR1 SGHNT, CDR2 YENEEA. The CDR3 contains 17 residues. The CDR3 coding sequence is TGTGCCAGCAGCTTAGATGGGCCTAGCGGGATCGACAATGAGCAGTTCTTC. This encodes CASSLDGPSGIDNEQFF.

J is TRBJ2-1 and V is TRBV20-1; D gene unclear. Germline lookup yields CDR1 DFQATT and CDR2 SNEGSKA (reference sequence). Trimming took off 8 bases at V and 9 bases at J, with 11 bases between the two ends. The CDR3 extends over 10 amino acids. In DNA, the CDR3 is TGCAGTTTCGAACGAAGTGAGCAGTTCTTC. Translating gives CSFERSEQFF.

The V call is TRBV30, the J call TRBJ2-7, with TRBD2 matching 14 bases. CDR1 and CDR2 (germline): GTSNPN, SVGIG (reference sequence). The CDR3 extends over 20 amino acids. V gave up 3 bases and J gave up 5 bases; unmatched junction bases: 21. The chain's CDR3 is CAWRNLPGGTSGSSFHEQYF. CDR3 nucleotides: TGTGCCTGGAGGAATTTACCAGGGGGGACTAGCGGGAGCTCCTTCCACGAGCAGTACTTC.

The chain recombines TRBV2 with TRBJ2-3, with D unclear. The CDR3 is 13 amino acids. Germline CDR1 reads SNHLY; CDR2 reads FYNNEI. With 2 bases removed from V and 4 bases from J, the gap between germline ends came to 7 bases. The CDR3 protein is CASSETRADTQYF. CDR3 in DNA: TGTGCCAGCAGTGAAACTCGGGCAGATACGCAGTATTTT.

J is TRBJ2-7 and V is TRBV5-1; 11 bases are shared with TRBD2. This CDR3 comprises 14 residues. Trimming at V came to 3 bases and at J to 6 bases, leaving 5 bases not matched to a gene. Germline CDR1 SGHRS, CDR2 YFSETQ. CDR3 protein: CASSSAGTSGEQYF. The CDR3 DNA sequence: TGCGCCAGCAGCTCCGCCGGGACTAGCGGCGAGCAGTACTTC.

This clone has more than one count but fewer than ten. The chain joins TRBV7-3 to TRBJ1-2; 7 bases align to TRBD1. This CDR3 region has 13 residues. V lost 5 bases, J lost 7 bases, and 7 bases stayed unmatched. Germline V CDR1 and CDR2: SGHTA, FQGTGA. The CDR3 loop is CASSPRQGSGYTF. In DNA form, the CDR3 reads TGTGCCAGCAGCCCTCGACAGGGATCTGGCTACACCTTC.